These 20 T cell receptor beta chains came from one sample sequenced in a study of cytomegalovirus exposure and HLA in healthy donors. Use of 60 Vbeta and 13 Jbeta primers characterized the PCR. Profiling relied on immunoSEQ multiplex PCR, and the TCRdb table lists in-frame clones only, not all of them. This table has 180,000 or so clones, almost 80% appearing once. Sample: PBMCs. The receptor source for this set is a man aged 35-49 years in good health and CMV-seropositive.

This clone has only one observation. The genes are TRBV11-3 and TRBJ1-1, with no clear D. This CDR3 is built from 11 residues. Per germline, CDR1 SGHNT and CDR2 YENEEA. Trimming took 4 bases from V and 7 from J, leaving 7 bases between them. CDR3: CASSSYFEAFF. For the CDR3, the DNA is TGTGCCAGCAGCTCCTACTTTGAAGCTTTCTTT.

Here the CDR3 DNA reads TGTGCCAGCAGCTCTGGGGGACAGGGTACCACCACTTACAATGAGCAGTTCTTC. Translating gives CASSSGGQGTTTYNEQFF. The chain couples TRBV5-4 to TRBJ2-1; 9 nucleotides agree with TRBD1. After removal of 3 bases from V and 4 bases from J, the junction contained 14 bases not matched to a gene. The CDR3 extends over 18 amino acids. Per the germline V gene, CDR1 is SGHNT and CDR2 is YYREEE (reference sequence).

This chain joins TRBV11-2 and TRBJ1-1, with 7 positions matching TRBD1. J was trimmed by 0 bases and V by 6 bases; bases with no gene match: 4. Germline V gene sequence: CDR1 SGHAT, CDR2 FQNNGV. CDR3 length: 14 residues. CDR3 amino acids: CASRAGQMNTEAFF. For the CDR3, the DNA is TGTGCCAGCAGGGCGGGACAGATGAACACTGAAGCTTTCTTT. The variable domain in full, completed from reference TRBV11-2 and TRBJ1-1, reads EAGVAQSPRYKIIEKRQSVAFWCNPISGHATLYWYQQILGQGPKLLIQFQNNGVVDDSQLPKDRFSAERLKGVDSTLKIQPAKLEDSAVYLCASRAGQMNTEAFFGQGTRLTVV.

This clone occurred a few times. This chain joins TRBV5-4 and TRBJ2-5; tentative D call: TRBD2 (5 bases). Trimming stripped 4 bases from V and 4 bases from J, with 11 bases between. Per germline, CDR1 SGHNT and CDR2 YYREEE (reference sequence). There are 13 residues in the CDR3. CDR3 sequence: CASSVTRAETQYF. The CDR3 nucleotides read TGTGCCAGCAGCGTCACTAGAGCAGAGACCCAGTACTTC.

CDR3 DNA: TGCGCCAGCAGCTCGGACAGGCCTAACACTGAAGCTTTCTTT. Protein sequence: CASSSDRPNTEAFF. The J gene is TRBJ1-1, the V gene TRBV5-1; TRBD1 agrees at 7 bases. This CDR3 spans 14 amino acids. V dropped 3 bases and J dropped 2; count of bases not matched to a gene: 4. Germline CDR1 and CDR2: SGHRS and YFSETQ.

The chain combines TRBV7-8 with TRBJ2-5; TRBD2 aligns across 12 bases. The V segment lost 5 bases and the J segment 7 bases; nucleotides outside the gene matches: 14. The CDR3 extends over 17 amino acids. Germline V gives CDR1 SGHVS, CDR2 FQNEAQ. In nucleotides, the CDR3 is TGTGCCAGCAGCCCCCGGGTGCTAGCGGGAGGGGGCGGGACCCAGTACTTC. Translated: CASSPRVLAGGGGTQYF.

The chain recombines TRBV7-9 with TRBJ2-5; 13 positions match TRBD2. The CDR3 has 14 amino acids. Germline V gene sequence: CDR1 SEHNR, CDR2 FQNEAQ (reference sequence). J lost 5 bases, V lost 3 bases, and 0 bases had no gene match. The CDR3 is CASSLTSGRETQYF. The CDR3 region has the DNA TGTGCCAGCAGCTTGACTAGCGGGAGGGAGACCCAGTACTTC.

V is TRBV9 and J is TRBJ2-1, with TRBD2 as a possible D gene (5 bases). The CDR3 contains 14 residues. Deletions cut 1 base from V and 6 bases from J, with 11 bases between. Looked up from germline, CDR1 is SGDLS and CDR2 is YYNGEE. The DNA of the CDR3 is TGTGCCAGCAGCGTACTAGCTAAAGGCAATGAGCAGTTCTTC. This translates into CASSVLAKGNEQFF.

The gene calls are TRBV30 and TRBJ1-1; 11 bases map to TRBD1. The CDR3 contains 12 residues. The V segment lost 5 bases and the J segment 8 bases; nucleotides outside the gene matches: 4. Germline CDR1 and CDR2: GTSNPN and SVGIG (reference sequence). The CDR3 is CAWGTGGGEAFF. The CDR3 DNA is TGTGCCTGGGGGACAGGGGGAGGCGAAGCTTTCTTT.

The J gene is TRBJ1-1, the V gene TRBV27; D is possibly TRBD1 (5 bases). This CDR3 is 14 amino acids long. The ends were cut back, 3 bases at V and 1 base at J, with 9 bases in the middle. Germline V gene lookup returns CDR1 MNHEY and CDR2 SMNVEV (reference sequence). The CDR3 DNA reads TGTGCCAGCAGTTTTTACGGGGGGAACACTGAAGCTTTCTTT. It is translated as CASSFYGGNTEAFF.

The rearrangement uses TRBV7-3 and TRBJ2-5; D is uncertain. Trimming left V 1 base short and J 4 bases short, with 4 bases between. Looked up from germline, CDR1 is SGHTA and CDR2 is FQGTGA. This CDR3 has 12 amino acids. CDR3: CASSLIGETQYF. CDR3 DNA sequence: TGTGCCAGCAGCTTAATCGGAGAGACCCAGTACTTC.

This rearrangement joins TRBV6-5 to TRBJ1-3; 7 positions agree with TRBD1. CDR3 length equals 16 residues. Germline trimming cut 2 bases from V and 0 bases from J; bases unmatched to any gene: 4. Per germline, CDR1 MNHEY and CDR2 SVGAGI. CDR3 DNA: TGTGCCAGCAGTTACAGGGGGCAGATCTCTGGAAACACCATATATTTT. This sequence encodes CASSYRGQISGNTIYF.

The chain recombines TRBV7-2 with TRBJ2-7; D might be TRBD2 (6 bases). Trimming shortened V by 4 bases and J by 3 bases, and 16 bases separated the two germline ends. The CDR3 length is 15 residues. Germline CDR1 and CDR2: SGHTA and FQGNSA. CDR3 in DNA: TGTGCCAGCAGCTCGGGACCGGCGGGATACTACGAGCAGTACTTC. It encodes CASSSGPAGYYEQYF.

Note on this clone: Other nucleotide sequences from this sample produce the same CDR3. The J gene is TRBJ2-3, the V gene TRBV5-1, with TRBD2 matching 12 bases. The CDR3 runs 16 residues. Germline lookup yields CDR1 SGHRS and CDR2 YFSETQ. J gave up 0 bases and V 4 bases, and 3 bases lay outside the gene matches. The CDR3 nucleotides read TGCGCCAGCAGCACCGGACTAGCGGGAAGCACAGATACGCAGTATTTT. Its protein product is CASSTGLAGSTDTQYF. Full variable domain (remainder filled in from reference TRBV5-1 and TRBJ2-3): KAGVTQTPRYLIKTRGQQVTLSCSPISGHRSVSWYQQTPGQGLQFLFEYFSETQRNKGNFPGRFSGRQFSNSRSEMNVSTLELGDSALYLCASSTGLAGSTDTQYFGPGTRLTVL.

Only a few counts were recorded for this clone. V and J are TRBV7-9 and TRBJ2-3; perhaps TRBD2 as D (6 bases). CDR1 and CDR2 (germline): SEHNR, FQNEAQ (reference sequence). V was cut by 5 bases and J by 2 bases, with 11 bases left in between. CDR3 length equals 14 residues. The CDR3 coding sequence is TGTGCCAGCAGCGGATGGGACTCCACAGATACGCAGTATTTT. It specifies CASSGWDSTDTQYF.

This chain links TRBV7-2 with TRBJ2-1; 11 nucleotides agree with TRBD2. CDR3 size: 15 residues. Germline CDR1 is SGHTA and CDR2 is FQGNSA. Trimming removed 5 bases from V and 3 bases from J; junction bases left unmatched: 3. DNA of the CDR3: TGTGCCAGCAGCCCCGGGACTAGCGGCTACAATGAGCAGTTCTTC. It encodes CASSPGTSGYNEQFF.

The CDR3 reads CASSQEGTGSKTQYF. DNA for the CDR3: TGCGCCAGCAGCCAAGAGGGAACAGGGTCGAAGACCCAGTACTTC. This chain uses TRBV4-1 with TRBJ2-5; D may be TRBD1 (6 bases). Trimming left V 0 bases short and J 6 bases short, with 14 bases between. This CDR3 is 15 amino acids long. The germline CDR1 and CDR2 sequences are MGHRA and YSYEKL.

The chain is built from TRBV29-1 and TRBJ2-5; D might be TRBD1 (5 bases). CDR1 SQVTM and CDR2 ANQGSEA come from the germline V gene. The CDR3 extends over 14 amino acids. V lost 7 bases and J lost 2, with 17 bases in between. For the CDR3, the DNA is TGCAGCGCTAAATTTGGACACGGACAAGAGACCCAGTACTTC. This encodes CSAKFGHGQETQYF.

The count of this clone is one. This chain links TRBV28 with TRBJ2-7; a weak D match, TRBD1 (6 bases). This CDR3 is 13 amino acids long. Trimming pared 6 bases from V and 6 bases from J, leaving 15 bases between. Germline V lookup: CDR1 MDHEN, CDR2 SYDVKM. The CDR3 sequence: CASSDSTGPEQYF. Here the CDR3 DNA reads TGTGCCAGCAGCGACTCTACAGGGCCCGAGCAGTACTTC. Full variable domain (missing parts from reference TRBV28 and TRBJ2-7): DVKVTQSSRYLVKRTGEKVFLECVQDMDHENMFWYRQDPGLGLRLIYFSYDVKMKEKGDIPEGYSVSREKKERFSLILESASTNQTSMYLCASSDSTGPEQYFGPGTRLTVT.

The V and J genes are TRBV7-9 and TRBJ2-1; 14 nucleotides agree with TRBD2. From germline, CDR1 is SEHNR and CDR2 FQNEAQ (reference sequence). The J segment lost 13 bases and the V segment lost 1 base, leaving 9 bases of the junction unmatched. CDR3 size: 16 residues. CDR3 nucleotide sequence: TGTGCCAGCAGCTTAGTTCGACTAGCGGGAGGGCTGGGACAGTTCTTC. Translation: CASSLVRLAGGLGQFF.